Listed here are 28 T cell receptor beta chains from one sample, sequenced in a study of blood T cell repertoires in COVID-19. Sequenced by immunoSEQ multiplex PCR; TCRdb stores in-frame clones only, minus some. This table holds 300,000 or so clones, more than 85% found once. Material for sequencing was peripheral blood. The receptors were sampled from a woman in her twenties or thirties with COVID-19, enrolled during active disease.

The chain's CDR3 is CASSLGGMGNTEAFF. CDR3 DNA sequence: TGTGCCAGCAGCTTAGGCGGCATGGGGAACACTGAAGCTTTCTTT. The chain is built from TRBV11-2 and TRBJ1-1, with D unresolved. The CDR3 consists of 15 residues. V lost 1 base and J lost 1, with 10 bases in between. Per germline, CDR1 SGHAT and CDR2 FQNNGV.

The V gene is TRBV3-1 (or the pseudogene TRBV3-2), the J gene TRBJ1-4; TRBD1 matches at 9 bases. The ends lost 0 bases at V and 7 bases at J; junction bases unmatched: 3. CDR1 and CDR2 from the germline V gene are LGHDT and YNNKEL (reference sequence). This CDR3 contains 15 residues. Written as DNA, the CDR3 is TGTGCCAGCAGCCAAGAGACAGGGGGGGGTGAAAAACTGTTTTTT. This codes for CASSQETGGGEKLFF.

The chain combines TRBV5-4 with TRBJ1-1; 8 bases line up with TRBD1. Unmatched junction bases numbered 1, after V lost 0 bases and J lost 3 bases. Germline V gene sequence: CDR1 SGHNT, CDR2 YYREEE (reference sequence). This CDR3 has 14 amino acids. The CDR3 loop reads CASSLDRGDTEAFF. CDR3 coding DNA: TGTGCCAGCAGCTTGGACAGGGGGGACACTGAAGCTTTCTTT.

The chain joins TRBV29-1 to TRBJ2-1, with D perhaps TRBD2 (5 bases). Germline V gene lookup returns CDR1 SQVTM and CDR2 ANQGSEA. V lost 2 bases to trimming and J lost 12 bases, with 14 bases between them. The CDR3 covers 12 residues. The CDR3 reads CSVEKTTVPQFF. CDR3 coding DNA: TGCAGCGTTGAAAAGACTACCGTCCCGCAGTTCTTC.

V usage is TRBV28 and J usage is TRBJ2-3; 9 bases are a match to TRBD1. Germline V gene data show CDR1 as MDHEN and CDR2 as SYDVKM. The CDR3 length is 16 residues. Trimming at V came to 6 bases and at J to 3 bases, leaving 10 bases not matched to a gene. The CDR3 here is CASSPTGTGSTDTQYF. Here the CDR3 DNA reads TGTGCCAGCAGCCCAACCGGGACAGGGTCAACAGATACGCAGTATTTT.

The V call is TRBV12-5, the J call TRBJ1-1; 9 bases align to TRBD1. The V gene end was trimmed by 7 bases and the J gene end by 8 bases; junction bases not matched to a gene: 8. Germline CDR1 and CDR2: LGHNT and FRNRAP. The CDR3 runs to 13 residues. The CDR3 region has the DNA TGTGCTAGTGCCCTACAGGGGGCCCTCGAAGCTTTCTTT. It specifies CASALQGALEAFF.

CDR3: CASTSRGDTQYF. The CDR3 coding sequence is TGTGCCAGCACATCGAGGGGGGATACGCAGTATTTT. This chain links TRBV5-4 with TRBJ2-3; the D gene is possibly TRBD1 (6 bases). V was pared by 6 bases and J by 6 bases, with 11 bases between. The CDR3 covers 12 residues. Germline lookup yields CDR1 SGHNT and CDR2 YYREEE (reference sequence).

The chain has TRBV5-1 and TRBJ2-3, with D possibly matching TRBD2 (6 bases). The ends were cut back, 0 bases at V and 2 bases at J, with 13 bases in the middle. The CDR3 length is 16 residues. The germline V gene has CDR1 SGHRS and CDR2 YFSETQ. DNA for the CDR3: TGCGCCAGCAGCTTGGAGGGACTCCAAGACACAGATACGCAGTATTTT. Translated, it gives CASSLEGLQDTDTQYF.

The rearrangement joins TRBV27 to TRBJ1-5; the D gene is possibly TRBD1 (6 bases). Per germline, CDR1 MNHEY and CDR2 SMNVEV (reference sequence). Trimming stripped 6 bases from V and 4 bases from J, with 22 bases between. The length of the CDR3 is 17 residues. In DNA, the CDR3 is TGTGCCAGCAGCCGAATTGGACAGTCCTTTAGGAATCAGCCCCAGCATTTT. Translated: CASSRIGQSFRNQPQHF.

The V gene is TRBV10-3, the J gene TRBJ1-5; 10 bases line up with TRBD1. The germline V gene encodes CDR1 ENHRY and CDR2 SYGVKD. The length of the CDR3 is 15 residues. J was trimmed by 0 bases and V by 6 bases; bases with no gene match: 2. CDR3 coding DNA: TGTGCCATCAGGGGGACAGGGGATAGCAATCAGCCCCAGCATTTT. This gives the protein CAIRGTGDSNQPQHF.

This chain uses TRBV7-6 with TRBJ2-5; maybe TRBD1 (5 bases). Germline CDR1 and CDR2: SGHVS and FNYEAQ. This CDR3 has 14 residues. Deletions cut 5 bases from V and 1 base from J, with 11 bases between. The CDR3 region is CASSDQGVQETQYF. CDR3 in DNA: TGTGCCAGCAGCGACCAGGGCGTCCAAGAGACCCAGTACTTC.

The genes are TRBV5-6 and TRBJ2-3, with 10 bases matching TRBD2. Germline CDR1 is SGHDT and CDR2 is YYEEEE. V lost 0 bases and J lost 4; bases outside the gene matches: 11. The CDR3 consists of 18 residues. The CDR3 sequence: CASSLGWLAGDAPDTQYF. Written as DNA, the CDR3 is TGTGCCAGCAGCTTGGGGTGGCTAGCGGGAGATGCCCCAGATACGCAGTATTTT.

The chain joins TRBV30 to TRBJ2-3, with a possible D match to TRBD2 (6 bases). This CDR3 has 16 amino acids. Trimming left V 1 base short and J 4 bases short, with 18 bases between. Germline V gene lookup returns CDR1 GTSNPN and CDR2 SVGIG (reference sequence). This CDR3 is CAWSATGTSWADTQYF. The CDR3 coding sequence is TGTGCCTGGAGTGCCACCGGGACTTCTTGGGCAGATACGCAGTATTTT.

J is TRBJ2-5 and V is TRBV6-5; D may be TRBD1 (6 bases). Germline V lookup: CDR1 MNHEY, CDR2 SVGAGI. The CDR3 extends over 14 amino acids. Trimming removed 5 bases at V and 7 bases at J, with 17 bases between. CDR3 protein: CASSQRTEPRTQYF. The CDR3 nucleotides are TGTGCCAGCAGTCAAAGGACAGAGCCAAGGACCCAGTACTTC.

This chain links TRBV10-1 with TRBJ1-1; 8 bases match TRBD1. The germline gives CDR1 WNHNN, CDR2 SYGVQD (reference sequence). The CDR3 contains 15 residues. The V segment lost 3 bases and the J segment 7 bases; nucleotides outside the gene matches: 10. The CDR3 region is CASSERRQGRSEAFF. The CDR3 bases are TGCGCCAGCAGTGAACGGCGACAGGGGAGGAGTGAAGCTTTCTTT.

Remarks on this clone: Other DNA sequences in the same sample also yield this CDR3. This chain uses TRBV30 with TRBJ2-3; the match to TRBD1 covers 8 bases. Germline V gene lookup returns CDR1 GTSNPN and CDR2 SVGIG (reference sequence). V was clipped by 2 bases and J by 3 bases; unmatched bases: 4. The CDR3 length is 14 residues. The CDR3 spells CAWSRTGKTDTQYF. The DNA of the CDR3 is TGTGCCTGGAGTCGGACAGGGAAGACAGATACGCAGTATTTT. Combining the CDR3 with reference TRBV30 and TRBJ2-3 gives the whole variable domain SQTIHQWPATLVQPVGSPLSLECTVEGTSNPNLYWYRQAAGRGLQLLFYSVGIGQISSEVPQNLSASRPQDRQFILSSKKLLLSDSGFYLCAWSRTGKTDTQYFGPGTRLTVL.

The CDR3 coding sequence is TGTGCCATCTCGGCAGGCACCTCTCAAGAGACCCAGTACTTC. It specifies CAISAGTSQETQYF. This rearrangement joins TRBV10-3 to TRBJ2-5; D unresolved. The CDR3 totals 14 residues. The V gene's germline CDR1 is ENHRY and CDR2 SYGVKD. Trimming cost V 8 bases and J 2 bases, with 15 bases left between them.

The chain is built from TRBV23-1 and TRBJ1-2; D not certain. TRBV23-1 is an open reading frame, and its role is uncertain. The CDR3 sequence is 14 residues long. Trimming pared 8 bases from V and 6 bases from J, leaving 19 bases between. The CDR3 sequence: CASAQPGNGNGYTF. CDR3 DNA sequence: TGCGCCAGCGCTCAACCGGGGAATGGCAATGGCTACACCTTC.

The V and J genes are TRBV29-1 and TRBJ1-1; maybe TRBD1 (5 bases). Germline values: CDR1 SQVTM, CDR2 ANQGSEA. The CDR3 extends over 15 amino acids. Trimming left V 6 bases short and J 3 bases short, with 20 bases between. Here the CDR3 DNA reads TGCAGCGTCCGGAGGGGCAGTGATAGGGACACTGAAGCTTTCTTT. It is translated as CSVRRGSDRDTEAFF.

V and J are TRBV27 and TRBJ2-5; weak D call: TRBD1 (6 bases). Germline CDR1 and CDR2: MNHEY and SMNVEV (reference sequence). CDR3 length: 14 residues. V shed 2 bases and J shed 9 bases, with 16 bases lying between them. CDR3 sequence reads: CASSLNKGVNPQYF. The CDR3 DNA reads as TGTGCCAGCAGTTTAAATAAGGGGGTCAATCCCCAGTACTTC.

The gene calls are TRBV25-1 and TRBJ1-1, with unresolved D. The CDR3 is 13 residues long. The germline V gene encodes CDR1 MGHDK and CDR2 SYGVNS. V gave up 8 bases and J gave up 0 bases, with 10 bases separating them. CDR3 DNA sequence: TGTGCCAGCTTGAGCACGGTGAACACTGAAGCTTTCTTT. Translating it yields CASLSTVNTEAFF.

The chain links TRBV27 to TRBJ1-1, with TRBD1 matching over 8 bases. J was trimmed by 9 bases and V by 4 bases; bases with no gene match: 10. This CDR3 is 14 amino acids long. Germline CDR1 MNHEY, CDR2 SMNVEV (reference sequence). The CDR3 protein is CASSSIDRGSKAFF. The CDR3 DNA follows: TGTGCCAGCAGTTCGATTGACAGGGGTTCAAAAGCTTTCTTT.

The chain employs TRBV11-3 and TRBJ2-5; D may be TRBD2 (6 bases). The CDR3 loop spans 14 amino acids. The germline V gene encodes CDR1 SGHNT and CDR2 YENEEA. Trimming removed 5 bases at V and 3 bases at J, with 13 bases between. CDR3 DNA: TGTGCCAGCAGCCCAGGAGGGGCAGAAGAGACCCAGTACTTC. It yields the protein CASSPGGAEETQYF.

In this sample, this clone turned up once. The chain uses TRBV11-2 and TRBJ1-1, with D tentatively TRBD1 (6 bases). The CDR3 has 15 residues. V dropped 4 bases and J dropped 0 bases, with 12 bases sitting between them. Per germline, CDR1 SGHAT and CDR2 FQNNGV. DNA for the CDR3: TGTGCCAGCAGCTCCTTACAGGGAATGAACACTGAAGCTTTCTTT. Protein: CASSSLQGMNTEAFF.

The chain links TRBV11-2 to TRBJ1-2; D unresolved. CDR3 size: 13 residues. Germline assignment: CDR1 SGHAT and CDR2 FQNNGV. The V gene lost 1 base and the J gene lost 4 bases, with 7 bases spanning the gap. CDR3: CASSLAVIYGYTF. The DNA of the CDR3 is TGTGCCAGCAGCTTAGCAGTAATCTATGGCTACACCTTC.

The V call is TRBV3-1 (or the pseudogene TRBV3-2), the J call TRBJ2-7; D is uncertain. Germline V CDR1 and CDR2: LGHDT, YNNKEL (reference sequence). Trimming removed 8 bases from V and 2 bases from J, with 16 bases in between. The CDR3 covers 14 residues. CDR3 DNA sequence: TGTGCCAGCCGAAGTAGCTCGGTTACCTACGAGCAGTACTTC. Translating it yields CASRSSSVTYEQYF.

The V gene is TRBV6-2 or TRBV6-3, the J gene TRBJ1-5; possibly TRBD1 for D (5 bases). Germline CDR1 MNHEY, CDR2 SVGEGT. The germline V and J ends were trimmed by 2 bases and 4 bases, with 6 bases remaining between them. There are 13 residues in the CDR3. The CDR3 nucleotides are TGTGCCAGCAGTTACAACAGGAATCAGCCCCAGCATTTT. Amino acid sequence: CASSYNRNQPQHF.

The chain uses TRBV5-3 and TRBJ2-3; D is perhaps TRBD1 (6 bases). TRBV5-3 is recorded as an ORF, its role being uncertain. V dropped 4 bases and J dropped 1 base, with 16 bases sitting between them. CDR3 length: 16 amino acids. CDR3 sequence: CARSQQGPFRTDTQYF. The CDR3 region has the DNA TGTGCCAGAAGCCAACAGGGCCCATTCCGCACAGATACGCAGTATTTT.